Detailed here is one TCR beta chain. What it binds is not known. Caucasian adults residing in Nashville, Tennessee made up all the donors. The sample is drawn from a study of shared clonotypes between healthy human individuals. Study outcomes and limitations: Exclusively blood specimens were collected; tissue repertoires likely differ. Shared clonotypes across all four donors exceeded non-shared ones in generation probability.

Assay: immunoSEQ multiplex PCR; the TCRdb copy retains only in-frame clones and omits some. The sample shows about 1,500,000 clones, roughly 96% of them seen only once. Germline V lookup: CDR1 SGDLS, CDR2 YYNGEE. The V end was cut by 0 bases, the J end by 7 bases, with 13 bases between. The CDR3 runs to 15 residues. Sequencing was done on a sample of naive CD4+ T cells sorted from blood. Subset specified: CD45RA+ positively selected. The chain joins TRBV9 to TRBJ2-2, with D tentatively TRBD2 (6 bases). This receptor was identified in a young man in good health. CDR3 residues: CASSVVTGDHGELFF. CDR3 in DNA: TGTGCCAGCAGCGTAGTCACGGGAGACCACGGGGAGCTGTTTTTT.